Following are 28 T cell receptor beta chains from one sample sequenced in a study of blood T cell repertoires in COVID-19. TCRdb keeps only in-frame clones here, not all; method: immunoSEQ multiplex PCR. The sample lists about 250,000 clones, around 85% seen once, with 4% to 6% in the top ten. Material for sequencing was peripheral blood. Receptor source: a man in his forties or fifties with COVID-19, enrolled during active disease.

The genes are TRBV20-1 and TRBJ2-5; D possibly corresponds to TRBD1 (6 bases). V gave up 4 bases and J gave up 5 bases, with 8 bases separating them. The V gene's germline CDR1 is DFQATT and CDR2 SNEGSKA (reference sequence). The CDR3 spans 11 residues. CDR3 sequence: CSATRGETQYF. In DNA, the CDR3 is TGCAGTGCTACAAGGGGGGAGACCCAGTACTTC.

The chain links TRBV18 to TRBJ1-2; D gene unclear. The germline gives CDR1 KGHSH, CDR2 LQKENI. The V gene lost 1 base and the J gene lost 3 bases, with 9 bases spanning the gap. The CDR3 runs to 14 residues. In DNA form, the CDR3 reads TGTGCCAGCTCACCACACTCCGATTACTATGGCTACACCTTC. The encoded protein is CASSPHSDYYGYTF.

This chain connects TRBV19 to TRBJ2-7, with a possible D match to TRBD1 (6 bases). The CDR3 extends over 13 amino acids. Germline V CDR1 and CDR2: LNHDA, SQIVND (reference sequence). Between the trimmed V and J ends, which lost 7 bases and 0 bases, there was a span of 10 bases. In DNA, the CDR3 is TGTGCCAGTAAAAGACAGGACTCCTACGAGCAGTACTTC. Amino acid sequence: CASKRQDSYEQYF.

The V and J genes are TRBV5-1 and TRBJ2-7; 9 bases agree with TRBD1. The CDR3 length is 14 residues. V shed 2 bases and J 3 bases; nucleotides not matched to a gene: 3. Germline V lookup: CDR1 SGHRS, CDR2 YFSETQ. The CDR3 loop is CASSFRQGGYEQYF. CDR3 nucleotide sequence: TGCGCCAGCAGCTTTAGACAGGGGGGCTACGAGCAGTACTTC.

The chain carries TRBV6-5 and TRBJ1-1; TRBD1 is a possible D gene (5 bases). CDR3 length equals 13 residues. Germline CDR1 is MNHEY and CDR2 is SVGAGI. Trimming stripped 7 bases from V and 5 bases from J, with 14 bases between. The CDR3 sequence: CASTHLGGTEAFF. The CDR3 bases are TGTGCCAGCACCCACCTGGGGGGTACTGAAGCTTTCTTT.

The CDR3 DNA reads TGTGCCAGTAGTCTACAAACTAGCGGCGGGGAGCTGTTTTTT. Translating it yields CASSLQTSGGELFF. This rearrangement joins TRBV19 to TRBJ2-2; 8 positions agree with TRBD2. In germline, CDR1 is LNHDA, CDR2 SQIVND (reference sequence). Losses at the gene ends were 5 bases for V and 7 bases for J; bases not matched to a gene: 6. The CDR3 extends over 14 amino acids.

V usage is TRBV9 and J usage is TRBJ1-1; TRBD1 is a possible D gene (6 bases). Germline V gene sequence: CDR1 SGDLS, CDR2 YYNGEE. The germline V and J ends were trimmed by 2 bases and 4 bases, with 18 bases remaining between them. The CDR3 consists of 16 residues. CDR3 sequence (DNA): TGTGCCAGCAGCGTCCTGGGGGCAGGGGTTGGCACTGAAGCTTTCTTT. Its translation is CASSVLGAGVGTEAFF.

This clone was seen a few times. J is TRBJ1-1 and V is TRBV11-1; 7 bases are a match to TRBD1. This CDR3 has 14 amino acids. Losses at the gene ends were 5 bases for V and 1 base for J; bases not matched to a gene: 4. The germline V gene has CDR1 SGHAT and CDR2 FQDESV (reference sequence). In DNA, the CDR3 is TGTGCCAGCAGCCCTAGGGGGCCGAACACTGAAGCTTTCTTT. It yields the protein CASSPRGPNTEAFF.

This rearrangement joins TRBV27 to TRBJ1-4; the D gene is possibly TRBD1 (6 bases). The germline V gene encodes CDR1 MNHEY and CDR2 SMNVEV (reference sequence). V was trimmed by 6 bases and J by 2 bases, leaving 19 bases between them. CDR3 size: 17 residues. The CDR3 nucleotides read TGTGCCAGCAGACCGGGCTACAGGGTGCCCACTAATGAAAAACTGTTTTTT. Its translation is CASRPGYRVPTNEKLFF.

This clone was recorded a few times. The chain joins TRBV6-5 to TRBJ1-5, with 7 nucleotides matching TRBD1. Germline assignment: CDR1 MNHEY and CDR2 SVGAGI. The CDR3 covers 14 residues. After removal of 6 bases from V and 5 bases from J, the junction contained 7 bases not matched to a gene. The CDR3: CASRPRDSYQPQHF. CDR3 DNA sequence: TGTGCCAGCAGACCACGGGACAGTTATCAGCCCCAGCATTTT.

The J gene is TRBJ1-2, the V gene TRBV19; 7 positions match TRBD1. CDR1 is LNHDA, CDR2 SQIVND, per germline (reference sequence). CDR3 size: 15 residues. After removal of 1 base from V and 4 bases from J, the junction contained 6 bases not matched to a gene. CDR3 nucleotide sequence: TGTGCCAGTAGTATAGGGCCCGGGACAGCCTATGGCTACACCTTC. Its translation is CASSIGPGTAYGYTF.

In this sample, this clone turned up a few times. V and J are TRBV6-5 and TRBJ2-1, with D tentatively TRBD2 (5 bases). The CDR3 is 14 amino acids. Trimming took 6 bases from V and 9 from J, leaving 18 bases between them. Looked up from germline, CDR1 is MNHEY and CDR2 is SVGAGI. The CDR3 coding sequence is TGTGCCAGCAGACCCCTCCGGGCGGGTGGTGAGCAGTTCTTC. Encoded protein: CASRPLRAGGEQFF.

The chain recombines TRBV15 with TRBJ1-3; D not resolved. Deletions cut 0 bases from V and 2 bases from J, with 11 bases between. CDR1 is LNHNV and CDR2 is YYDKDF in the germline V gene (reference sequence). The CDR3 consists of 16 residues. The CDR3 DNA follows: TGTGCCACCAGCAGAGATAGAGGGTCCGCTGGAAACACCATATATTTT. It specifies CATSRDRGSAGNTIYF.

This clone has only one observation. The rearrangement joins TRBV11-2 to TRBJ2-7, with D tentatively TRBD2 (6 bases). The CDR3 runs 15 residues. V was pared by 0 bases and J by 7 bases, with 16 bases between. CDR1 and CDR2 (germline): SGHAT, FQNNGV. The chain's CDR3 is CASSLEAGGPREQYF. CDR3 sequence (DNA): TGTGCCAGCAGCTTAGAAGCGGGCGGTCCTCGGGAGCAGTACTTC.

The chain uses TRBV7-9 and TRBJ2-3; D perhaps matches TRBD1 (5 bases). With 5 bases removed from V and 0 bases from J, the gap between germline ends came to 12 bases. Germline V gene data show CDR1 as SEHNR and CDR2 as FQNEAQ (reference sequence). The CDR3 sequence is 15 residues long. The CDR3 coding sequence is TGTGCCAGCAGCACGGACATATTAAGCACAGATACGCAGTATTTT. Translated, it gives CASSTDILSTDTQYF.

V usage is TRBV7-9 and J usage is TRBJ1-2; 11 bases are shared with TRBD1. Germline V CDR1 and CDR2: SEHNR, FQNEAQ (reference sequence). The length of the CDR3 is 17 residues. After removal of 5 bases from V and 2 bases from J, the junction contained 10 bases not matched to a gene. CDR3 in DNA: TGTGCCAGCAGCCCAAGGGACAGGGGGTTTGAGAACTATGGCTACACCTTC. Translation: CASSPRDRGFENYGYTF. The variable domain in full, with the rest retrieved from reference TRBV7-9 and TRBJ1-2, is DTGVSQNPRHKITKRGQNVTFRCDPISEHNRLYWYRQTLGQGPEFLTYFQNEAQLEKSRLLSDRFSAERPKGSFSTLEIQRTEQGDSAMYLCASSPRDRGFENYGYTFGSGTRLTVV.

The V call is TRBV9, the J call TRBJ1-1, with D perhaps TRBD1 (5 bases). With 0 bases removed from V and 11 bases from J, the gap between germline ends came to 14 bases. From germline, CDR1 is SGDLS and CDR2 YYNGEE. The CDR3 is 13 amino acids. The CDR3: CASSVGEWGEAFF. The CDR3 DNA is TGTGCCAGCAGCGTAGGGGAATGGGGCGAGGCTTTCTTT.

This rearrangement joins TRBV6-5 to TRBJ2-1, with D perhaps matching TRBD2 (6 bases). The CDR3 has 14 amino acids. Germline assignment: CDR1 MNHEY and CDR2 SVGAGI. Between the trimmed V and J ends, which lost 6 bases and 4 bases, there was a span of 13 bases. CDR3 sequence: CASRREAAYNEQFF. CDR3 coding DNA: TGTGCCAGCAGGAGGGAGGCTGCTTACAATGAGCAGTTCTTC.

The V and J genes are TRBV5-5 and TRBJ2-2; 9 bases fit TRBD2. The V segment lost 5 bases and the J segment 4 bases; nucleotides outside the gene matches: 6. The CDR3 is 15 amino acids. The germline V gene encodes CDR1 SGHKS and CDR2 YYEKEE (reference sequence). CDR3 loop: CASRMTLAGTGELFF. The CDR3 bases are TGTGCCAGCAGGATGACACTAGCGGGCACCGGGGAGCTGTTTTTT.

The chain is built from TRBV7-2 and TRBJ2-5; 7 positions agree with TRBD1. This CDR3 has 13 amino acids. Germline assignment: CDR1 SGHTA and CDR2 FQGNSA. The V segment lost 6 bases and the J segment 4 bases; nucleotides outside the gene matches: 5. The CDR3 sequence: CASRQTGAETQYF. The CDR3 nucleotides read TGTGCCAGCAGACAAACAGGGGCAGAGACCCAGTACTTC.

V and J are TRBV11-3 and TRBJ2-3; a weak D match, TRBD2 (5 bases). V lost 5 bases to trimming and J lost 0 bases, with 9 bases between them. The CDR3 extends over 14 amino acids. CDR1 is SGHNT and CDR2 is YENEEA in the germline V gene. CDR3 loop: CASSPRGSTDTQYF. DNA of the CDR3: TGTGCCAGCAGCCCCCGGGGAAGCACAGATACGCAGTATTTT.

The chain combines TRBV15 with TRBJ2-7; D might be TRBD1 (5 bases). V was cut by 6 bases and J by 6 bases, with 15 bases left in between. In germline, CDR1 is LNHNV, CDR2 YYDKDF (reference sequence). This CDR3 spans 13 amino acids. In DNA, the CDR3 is TGTGCCACCAGTCCACGACAGTCCGGCGAGCAGTACTTC. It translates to CATSPRQSGEQYF.

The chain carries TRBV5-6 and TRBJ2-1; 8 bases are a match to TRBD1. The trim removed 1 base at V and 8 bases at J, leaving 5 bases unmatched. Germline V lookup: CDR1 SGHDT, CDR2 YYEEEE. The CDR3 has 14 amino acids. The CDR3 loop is CASSLSGGGYEQFF. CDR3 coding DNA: TGTGCCAGCAGCTTGTCAGGGGGCGGGTATGAGCAGTTCTTC.

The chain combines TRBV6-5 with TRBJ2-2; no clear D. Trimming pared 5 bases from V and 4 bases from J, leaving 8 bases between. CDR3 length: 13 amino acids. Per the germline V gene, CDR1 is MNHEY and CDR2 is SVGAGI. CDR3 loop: CASSMYITGELFF. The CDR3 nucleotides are TGTGCCAGCAGTATGTATATCACCGGGGAGCTGTTTTTT.

The CDR3 protein is CASSESYEAFF. The CDR3 DNA reads as TGTGCCAGCAGTGAATCCTACGAAGCTTTCTTT. The V and J genes are TRBV25-1 and TRBJ1-1; D is uncertain. CDR1 and CDR2 (germline): MGHDK, SYGVNS. The CDR3 covers 11 residues. V dropped 1 base and J dropped 8 bases, with 5 bases sitting between them.

The CDR3 reads CATAGDGNQPQHF. The CDR3 bases are TGTGCCACGGCGGGGGACGGAAATCAGCCCCAGCATTTT. The V and J genes are TRBV19 and TRBJ1-5, with D perhaps matching TRBD1 (5 bases). The germline V and J ends were trimmed by 10 bases and 4 bases, with 14 bases remaining between them. The V gene's germline CDR1 is LNHDA and CDR2 SQIVND (reference sequence). This CDR3 has 13 residues.

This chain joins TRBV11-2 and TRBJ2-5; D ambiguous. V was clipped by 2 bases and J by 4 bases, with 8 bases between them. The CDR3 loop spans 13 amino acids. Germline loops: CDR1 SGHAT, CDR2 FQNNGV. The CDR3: CASSLTLRETQYF. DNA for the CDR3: TGTGCCAGCAGCTTAACATTAAGAGAGACCCAGTACTTC. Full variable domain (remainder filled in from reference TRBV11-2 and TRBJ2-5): EAGVAQSPRYKIIEKRQSVAFWCNPISGHATLYWYQQILGQGPKLLIQFQNNGVVDDSQLPKDRFSAERLKGVDSTLKIQPAKLEDSAVYLCASSLTLRETQYFGPGTRLLVL.

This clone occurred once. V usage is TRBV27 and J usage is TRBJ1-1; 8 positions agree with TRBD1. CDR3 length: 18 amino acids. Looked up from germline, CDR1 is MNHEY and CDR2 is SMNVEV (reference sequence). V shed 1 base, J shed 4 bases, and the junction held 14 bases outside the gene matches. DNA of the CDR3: TGTGCCAGCAGTTTATACCCCAATTACTGGGACAGGCTCACTGAAGCTTTCTTT. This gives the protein CASSLYPNYWDRLTEAFF.